A single sample gave rise to the 4 T cell receptor beta chains below, sequenced in a study of cytomegalovirus exposure and HLA in healthy donors. Primers included in the PCR were 60 Vbeta and 13 Jbeta primers. Here immunoSEQ multiplex PCR was the method, and the copy in TCRdb shows in-frame clones only, minus some. The profile shows tens of thousands of clones, more than 60% of them singletons. Sequences were obtained from PBMCs. These receptors came from a man over 45 in good health and CMV-seropositive.

This clone was seen at least ten times. The genes are TRBV27 and TRBJ2-7; 10 bases match TRBD1. The V and J ends lost 6 bases and 1 base, in that order; junction bases with no gene match: 6. The germline V gene has CDR1 MNHEY and CDR2 SMNVEV (reference sequence). The length of the CDR3 is 15 residues. CDR3 region: CASSPDRGLSYEQYF. In nucleotides, the CDR3 is TGTGCCAGCAGCCCCGACAGGGGGCTTTCCTACGAGCAGTACTTC.

V usage is TRBV6-1 and J usage is TRBJ1-5; the match to TRBD1 covers 9 bases. The CDR3 is 15 amino acids. Per the germline V gene, CDR1 is MNHNS and CDR2 is SASEGT. V lost 5 bases, J lost 0 bases, and 2 bases stayed unmatched. As DNA, the CDR3 is TGTGCCAGCAGTTGGGACAGGGATAGCAATCAGCCCCAGCATTTT. This sequence encodes CASSWDRDSNQPQHF.

The chain couples TRBV6-6 to TRBJ2-3; possible D gene TRBD1, 7 bases. Germline V gives CDR1 MNHNY, CDR2 SVGAGI (reference sequence). The CDR3 consists of 16 residues. V lost 9 bases to trimming and J lost 5 bases, with 24 bases between them. CDR3 sequence (DNA): TGTGCCAGTATAGGGGGCGGCTCGGGAGTTGAAGATACGCAGTATTTT. Translating it yields CASIGGGSGVEDTQYF.

This clone has a handful of counts. DNA for the CDR3: TGCAGCGTTGCTTATGGGGACAGGGACTATGGCTACACCTTC. It encodes CSVAYGDRDYGYTF. The chain recombines TRBV29-1 with TRBJ1-2, with 9 bases lining up with TRBD1. CDR3 length equals 14 residues. CDR1 is SQVTM, CDR2 ANQGSEA, per germline. The trim removed 4 bases at V and 3 bases at J, leaving 6 bases unmatched. Full variable domain (rest looked up from reference TRBV29-1 and TRBJ1-2): SAVISQKPSRDICQRGTSLTIQCQVDSQVTMMFWYRQQPGQSLTLIATANQGSEATYESGFVIDKFPISRPNLTFSTLTVSNMSPEDSSIYLCSVAYGDRDYGYTFGSGTRLTVV.